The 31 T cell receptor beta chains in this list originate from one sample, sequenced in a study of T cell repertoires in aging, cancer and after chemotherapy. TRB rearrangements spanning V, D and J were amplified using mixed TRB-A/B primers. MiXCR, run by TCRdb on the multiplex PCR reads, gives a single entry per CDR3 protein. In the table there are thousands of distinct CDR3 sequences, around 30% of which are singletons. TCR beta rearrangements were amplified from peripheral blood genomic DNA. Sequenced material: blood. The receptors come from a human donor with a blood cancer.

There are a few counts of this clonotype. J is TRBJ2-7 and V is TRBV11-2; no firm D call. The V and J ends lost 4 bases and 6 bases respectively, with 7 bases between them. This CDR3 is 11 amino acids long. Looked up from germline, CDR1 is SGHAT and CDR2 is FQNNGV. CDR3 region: CASSSPLEQYF. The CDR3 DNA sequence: TGTGCCAGCAGCTCCCCGCTCGAGCAGTACTTC.

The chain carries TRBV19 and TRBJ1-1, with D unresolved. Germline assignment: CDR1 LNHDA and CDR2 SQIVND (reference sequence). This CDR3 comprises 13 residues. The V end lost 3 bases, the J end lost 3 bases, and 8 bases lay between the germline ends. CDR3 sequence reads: CASSIKGDTEAFF. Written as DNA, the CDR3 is TGTGCCAGTAGTATTAAGGGCGACACTGAAGCTTTCTTT.

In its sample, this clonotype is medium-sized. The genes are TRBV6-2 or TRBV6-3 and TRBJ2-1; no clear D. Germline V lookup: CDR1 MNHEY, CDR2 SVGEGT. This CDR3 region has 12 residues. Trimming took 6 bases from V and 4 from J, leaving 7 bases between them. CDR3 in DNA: TGTGCCAGCAGCAGACTGTACAATGAGCAGTTCTTC. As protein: CASSRLYNEQFF.

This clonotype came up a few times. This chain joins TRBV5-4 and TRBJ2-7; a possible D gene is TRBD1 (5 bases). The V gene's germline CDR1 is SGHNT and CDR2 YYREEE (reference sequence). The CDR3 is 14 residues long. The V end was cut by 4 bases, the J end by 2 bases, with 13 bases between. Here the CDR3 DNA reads TGTGCCAGCAGCCAAATACAGGACCCCTACGAGCAGTACTTC. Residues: CASSQIQDPYEQYF.

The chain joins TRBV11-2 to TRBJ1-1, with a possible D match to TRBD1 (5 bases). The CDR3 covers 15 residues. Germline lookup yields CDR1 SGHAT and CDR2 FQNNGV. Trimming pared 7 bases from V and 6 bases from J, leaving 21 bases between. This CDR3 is CASTAWTGGRAEAFF. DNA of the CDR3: TGTGCCAGCACCGCTTGGACCGGGGGAAGGGCTGAAGCTTTCTTT.

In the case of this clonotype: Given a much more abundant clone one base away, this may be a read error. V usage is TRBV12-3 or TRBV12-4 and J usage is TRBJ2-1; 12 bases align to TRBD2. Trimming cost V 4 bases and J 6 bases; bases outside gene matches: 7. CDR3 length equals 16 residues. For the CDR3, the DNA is TGTGCCAGCAGTTACCGTCTAGCGGGAGGGACCAATGAGCAGTTCTTC. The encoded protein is CASSYRLAGGTNEQFF.

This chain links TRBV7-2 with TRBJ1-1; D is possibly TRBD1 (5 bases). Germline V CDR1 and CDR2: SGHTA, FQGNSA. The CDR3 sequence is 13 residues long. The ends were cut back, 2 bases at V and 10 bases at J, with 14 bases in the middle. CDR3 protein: CASSLIGPGGAFF. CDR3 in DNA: TGTGCCAGCAGCTTAATAGGCCCGGGGGGAGCTTTCTTT. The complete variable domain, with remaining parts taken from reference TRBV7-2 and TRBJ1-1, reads GAGVSQSPSNKVTEKGKDVELRCDPISGHTALYWYRQSLGQGLEFLIYFQGNSAPDKSGLPSDRFSAERTGGSVSTLTIQRTQQEDSAVYLCASSLIGPGGAFFGQGTRLTVV.

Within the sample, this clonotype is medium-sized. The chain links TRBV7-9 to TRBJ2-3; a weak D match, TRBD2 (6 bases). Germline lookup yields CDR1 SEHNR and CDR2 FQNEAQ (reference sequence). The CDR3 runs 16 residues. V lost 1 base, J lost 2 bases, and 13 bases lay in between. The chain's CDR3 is CASSLDKRAPTDTQYF. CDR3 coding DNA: TGTGCCAGCAGCTTAGACAAGCGGGCCCCCACAGATACGCAGTATTTT.

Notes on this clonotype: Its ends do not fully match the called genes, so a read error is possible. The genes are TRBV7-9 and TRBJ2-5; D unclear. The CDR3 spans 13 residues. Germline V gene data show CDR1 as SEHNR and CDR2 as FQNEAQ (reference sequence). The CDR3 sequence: CARSFALKETQYF. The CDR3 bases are TGTGCCAGAAGCTTCGCCCTAAAAGAGACCCAGTACTTC.

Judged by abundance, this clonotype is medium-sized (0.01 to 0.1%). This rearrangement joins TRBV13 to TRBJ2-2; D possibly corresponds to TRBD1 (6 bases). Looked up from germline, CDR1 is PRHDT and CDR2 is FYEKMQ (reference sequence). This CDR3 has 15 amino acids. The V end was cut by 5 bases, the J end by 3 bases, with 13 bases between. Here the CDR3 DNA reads TGTGCCAGCAGCGCGTGGGACATAGACACCGGGGAGCTGTTTTTT. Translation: CASSAWDIDTGELFF.

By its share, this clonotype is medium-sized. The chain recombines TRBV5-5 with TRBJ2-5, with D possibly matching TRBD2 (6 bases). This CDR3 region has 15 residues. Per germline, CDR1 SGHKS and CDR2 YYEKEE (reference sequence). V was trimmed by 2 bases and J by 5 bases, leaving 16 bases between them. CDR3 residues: CASSFEGQAGETQYF. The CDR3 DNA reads TGTGCCAGCAGCTTTGAGGGGCAGGCGGGGGAGACCCAGTACTTC.

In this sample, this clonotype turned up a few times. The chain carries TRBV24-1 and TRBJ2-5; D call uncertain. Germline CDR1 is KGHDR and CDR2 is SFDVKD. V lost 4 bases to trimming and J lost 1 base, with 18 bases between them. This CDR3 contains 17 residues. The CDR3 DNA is TGTGCCACCAGTGACACTCGCGGATCCAGTATCCAAGAGACCCAGTACTTC. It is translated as CATSDTRGSSIQETQYF.

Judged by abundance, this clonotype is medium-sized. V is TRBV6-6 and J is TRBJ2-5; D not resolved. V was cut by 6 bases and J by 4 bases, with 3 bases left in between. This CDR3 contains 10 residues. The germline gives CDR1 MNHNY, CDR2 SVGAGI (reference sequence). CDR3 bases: TGTGCCAGCAGCAGAGAGACCCAGTACTTC. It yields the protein CASSRETQYF.

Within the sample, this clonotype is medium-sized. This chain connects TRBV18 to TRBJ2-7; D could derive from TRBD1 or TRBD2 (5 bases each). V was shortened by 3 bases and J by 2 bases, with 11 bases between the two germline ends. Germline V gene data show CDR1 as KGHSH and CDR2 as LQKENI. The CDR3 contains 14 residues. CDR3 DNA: TGTGCCAGCTCACCGGGGACGGCTACCTACGAGCAGTACTTC. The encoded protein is CASSPGTATYEQYF.

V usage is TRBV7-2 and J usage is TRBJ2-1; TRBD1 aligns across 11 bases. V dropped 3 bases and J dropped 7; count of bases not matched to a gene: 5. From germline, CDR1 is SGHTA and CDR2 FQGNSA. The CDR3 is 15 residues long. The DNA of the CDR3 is TGTGCCAGCAGCTTCGGACAGGGGGCCCGGAATGAGCAGTTCTTC. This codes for CASSFGQGARNEQFF.

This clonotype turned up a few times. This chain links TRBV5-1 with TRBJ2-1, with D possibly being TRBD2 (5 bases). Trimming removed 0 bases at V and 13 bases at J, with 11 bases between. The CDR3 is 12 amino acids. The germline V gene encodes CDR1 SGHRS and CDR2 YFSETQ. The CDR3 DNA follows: TGCGCCAGCAGCTTGGGGGCTGGACTCCAGTTCTTC. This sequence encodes CASSLGAGLQFF.

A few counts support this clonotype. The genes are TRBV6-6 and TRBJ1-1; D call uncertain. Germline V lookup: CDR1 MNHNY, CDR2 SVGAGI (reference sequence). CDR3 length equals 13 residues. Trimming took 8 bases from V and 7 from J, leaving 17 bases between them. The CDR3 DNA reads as TGTGCCAGCGGGGTTACACGACACTTTGAAGCTTTCTTT. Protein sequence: CASGVTRHFEAFF.

CDR3 amino acids: CSAAGTRWEQYF. The DNA of the CDR3 is TGCAGTGCTGCCGGGACTCGATGGGAGCAGTACTTC. This sequence joins TRBV20-1 and TRBJ2-7; D might be TRBD2 (6 bases). CDR3 length equals 12 residues. V was pared by 5 bases and J by 7 bases, with 15 bases between. Germline-derived CDR1 and CDR2 are DFQATT and SNEGSKA (reference sequence).

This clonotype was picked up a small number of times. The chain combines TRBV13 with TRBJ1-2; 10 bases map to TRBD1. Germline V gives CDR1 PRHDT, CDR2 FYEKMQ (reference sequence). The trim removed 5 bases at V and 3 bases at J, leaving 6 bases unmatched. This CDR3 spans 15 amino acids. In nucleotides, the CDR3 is TGTGCCAGCAGCGCCGGGACAGGGGTCCACTATGGCTACACCTTC. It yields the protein CASSAGTGVHYGYTF.

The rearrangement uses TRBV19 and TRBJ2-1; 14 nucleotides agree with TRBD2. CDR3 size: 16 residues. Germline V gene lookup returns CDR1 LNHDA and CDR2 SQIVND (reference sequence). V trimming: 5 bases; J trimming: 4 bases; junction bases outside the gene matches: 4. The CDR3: CASSGTSGRYYNEQFF. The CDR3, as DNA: TGTGCCAGTAGTGGGACTAGCGGGAGATATTACAATGAGCAGTTCTTC.

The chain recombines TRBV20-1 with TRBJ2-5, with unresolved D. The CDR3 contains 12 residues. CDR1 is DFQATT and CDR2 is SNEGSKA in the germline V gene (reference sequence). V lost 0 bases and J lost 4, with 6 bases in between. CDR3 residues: CSAREARETQYF. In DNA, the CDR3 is TGCAGTGCTAGAGAGGCCAGAGAGACCCAGTACTTC.

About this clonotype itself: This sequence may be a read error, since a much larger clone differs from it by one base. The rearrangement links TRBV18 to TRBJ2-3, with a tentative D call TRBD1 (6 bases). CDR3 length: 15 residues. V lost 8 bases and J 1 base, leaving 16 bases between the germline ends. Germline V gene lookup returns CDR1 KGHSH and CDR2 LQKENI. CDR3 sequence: CASGRDMVGTDTQYF. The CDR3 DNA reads TGTGCCAGCGGAAGGGACATGGTTGGCACAGATACGCAGTATTTT.

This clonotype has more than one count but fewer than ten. CDR3 nucleotide sequence: TGTGCCAGCAGCTCCCCGGGACTAGCGGGAGTTAACGAGCAGTTCTTC. Translated, it gives CASSSPGLAGVNEQFF. This chain uses TRBV5-4 with TRBJ2-1, with 14 nucleotides matching TRBD2. Trimming at V came to 3 bases and at J to 10 bases, leaving 9 bases not matched to a gene. The CDR3 runs to 16 residues. CDR1 and CDR2 from the germline V gene are SGHNT and YYREEE (reference sequence).

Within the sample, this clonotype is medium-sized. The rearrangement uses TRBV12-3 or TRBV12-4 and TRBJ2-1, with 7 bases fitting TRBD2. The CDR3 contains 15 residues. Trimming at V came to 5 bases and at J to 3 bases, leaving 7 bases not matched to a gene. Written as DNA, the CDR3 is TGTGCCAGCAGTCTCATCACTAGCGACTACAATGAGCAGTTCTTC. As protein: CASSLITSDYNEQFF.

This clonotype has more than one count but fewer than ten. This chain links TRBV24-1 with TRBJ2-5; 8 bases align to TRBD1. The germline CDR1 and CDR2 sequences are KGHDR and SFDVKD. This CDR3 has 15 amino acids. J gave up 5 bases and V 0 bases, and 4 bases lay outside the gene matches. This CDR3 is CATSDLPGGEETQYF. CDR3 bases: TGTGCCACCAGTGATTTGCCAGGGGGCGAGGAGACCCAGTACTTC.

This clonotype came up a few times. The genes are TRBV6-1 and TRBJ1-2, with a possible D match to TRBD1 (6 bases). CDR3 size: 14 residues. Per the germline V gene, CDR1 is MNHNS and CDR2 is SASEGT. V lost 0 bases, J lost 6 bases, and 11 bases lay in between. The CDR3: CASSEALKGDGYTF. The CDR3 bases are TGTGCCAGCAGTGAAGCCTTGAAGGGGGATGGCTACACCTTC.

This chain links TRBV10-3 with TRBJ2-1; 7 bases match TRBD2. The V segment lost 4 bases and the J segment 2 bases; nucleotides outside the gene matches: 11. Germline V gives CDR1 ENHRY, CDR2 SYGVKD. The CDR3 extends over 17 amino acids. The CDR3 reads CAISAFGLVCTYNEQFF. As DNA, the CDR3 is TGTGCCATCAGTGCGTTCGGACTAGTGTGTACCTACAATGAGCAGTTCTTC.

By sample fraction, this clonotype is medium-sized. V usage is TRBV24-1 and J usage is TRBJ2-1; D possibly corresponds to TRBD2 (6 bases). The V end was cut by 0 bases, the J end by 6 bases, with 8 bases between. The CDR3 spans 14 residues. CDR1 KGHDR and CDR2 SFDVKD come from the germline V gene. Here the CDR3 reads CATSDLRSGNEQFF. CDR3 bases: TGTGCCACCAGTGATTTGCGTAGCGGCAATGAGCAGTTCTTC.

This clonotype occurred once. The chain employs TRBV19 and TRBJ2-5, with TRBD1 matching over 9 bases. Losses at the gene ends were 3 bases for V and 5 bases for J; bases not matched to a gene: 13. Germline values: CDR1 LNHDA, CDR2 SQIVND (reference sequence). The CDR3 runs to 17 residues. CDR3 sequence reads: CASSIGGTGQGGETQYF. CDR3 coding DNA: TGTGCCAGTAGTATCGGCGGGACAGGGCAGGGGGGCGAGACCCAGTACTTC.

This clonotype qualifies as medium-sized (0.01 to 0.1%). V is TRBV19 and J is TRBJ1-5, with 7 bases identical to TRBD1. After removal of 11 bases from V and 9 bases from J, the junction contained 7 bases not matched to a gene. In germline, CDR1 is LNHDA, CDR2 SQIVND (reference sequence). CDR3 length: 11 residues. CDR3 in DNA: TGTGCCTCCTCACAGGGGCCGCCCCAGCATTTT. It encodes CASSQGPPQHF.

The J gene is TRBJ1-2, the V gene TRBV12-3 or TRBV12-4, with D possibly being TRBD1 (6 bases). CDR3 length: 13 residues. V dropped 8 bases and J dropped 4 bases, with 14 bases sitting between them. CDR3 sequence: CASAAGVTYGYTF. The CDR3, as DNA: TGTGCCAGCGCGGCAGGGGTTACCTATGGCTACACCTTC.